The clone carrying this TCR beta chain showed up many times. The sample comes from a study of response to subunit inactivated influenza vaccine. TCRdb ran MiXCR on the RT-PCR reads and lists one entry per CDR3 protein. This sample carries about 540,000 distinct CDR3 sequences, roughly 25% of them seen once, and the ten largest clones take 2.5% to 3%. The CDR3 length is 14 residues. Unmatched junction bases numbered 3, after V lost 6 bases and J lost 1 base. This sample was shared with a second study, whose subject was T cells expressing NK-cell markers. That work adds: The cDNA for TCR beta came from 5'RACE template switching with UMIs.

The V call is TRBV12-3 or TRBV12-4, the J call TRBJ2-7; TRBD1 agrees at 10 bases. The TCR was taken from a man aged 45 to 65 who received an inactivated influenza vaccine. This material consisted of CD4+ T cells sorted from PBMCs, taken approximately 13 days after vaccination. The CDR3 reads CASSLGQGSYEQYF. CDR3 bases: TGTGCCAGCAGCCTGGGACAGGGGTCCTACGAGCAGTACTTC.